Presented here are 5 T cell receptor beta chains from one specimen sequenced in a study of blood T cell repertoires in COVID-19. The data were produced by immunoSEQ multiplex PCR, yet TCRdb's version contains in-frame clones alone and is incomplete. This repertoire shows more than 95,000 clones, approximately 87% found once; its top ten account for over 10%. The sequenced sample consisted of peripheral blood. The receptors here all came from a human donor in a cohort sampled during active or convalescent COVID-19.

The chain recombines TRBV5-1 with TRBJ1-2; D might be TRBD1 (6 bases). V gave up 2 bases and J gave up 8 bases, with 13 bases separating them. CDR1 and CDR2 (germline): SGHRS, YFSETQ. The CDR3 has 13 amino acids. CDR3 region: CASSFLDRGGYTF. DNA for the CDR3: TGCGCCAGCAGCTTCTTGGACAGAGGAGGCTACACCTTC.

This chain connects TRBV6-5 to TRBJ2-3; D is perhaps TRBD2 (7 bases). This CDR3 has 15 amino acids. The germline gives CDR1 MNHEY, CDR2 SVGAGI. V lost 7 bases, J lost 4 bases, and 18 bases lay in between. This CDR3 reads CASITVGGPADTQYF. In DNA form, the CDR3 reads TGTGCCAGCATAACAGTGGGGGGGCCCGCAGATACGCAGTATTTT.

The rearrangement links TRBV19 to TRBJ2-7; 10 nucleotides agree with TRBD2. Germline CDR1 is LNHDA and CDR2 is SQIVND (reference sequence). The CDR3 covers 14 residues. Germline trimming cut 3 bases from V and 7 bases from J; bases unmatched to any gene: 6. This CDR3 reads CASSMVAGGLEQYF. CDR3 nucleotide sequence: TGTGCCAGTAGTATGGTAGCGGGGGGCTTGGAGCAGTACTTC. The variable domain in full, with the rest retrieved from reference TRBV19 and TRBJ2-7, is DGGITQSPKYLFRKEGQNVTLSCEQNLNHDAMYWYRQDPGQGLRLIYYSQIVNDFQKGDIAEGYSVSREKKESFPLTVTSAQKNPTAFYLCASSMVAGGLEQYFGPGTRLTVT.

The rearrangement links TRBV7-9 to TRBJ1-2; D is possibly TRBD1 (5 bases). CDR3 size: 13 residues. Germline lookup yields CDR1 SEHNR and CDR2 FQNEAQ (reference sequence). Trimming took 3 bases from V and 4 from J, leaving 9 bases between them. The CDR3 reads CASSFDRIYGYTF. The CDR3 DNA is TGTGCCAGCAGCTTTGACAGAATCTATGGCTACACCTTC.

The chain combines TRBV3-1 (or the pseudogene TRBV3-2) with TRBJ2-2; perhaps TRBD2 as D (6 bases). The CDR3 totals 17 residues. V lost 3 bases to trimming and J lost 0 bases, with 14 bases between them. CDR1 LGHDT and CDR2 YNNKEL come from the germline V gene (reference sequence). Here the CDR3 reads CASSQPRGTPNTGELFF. CDR3 in DNA: TGTGCCAGCAGCCAGCCTCGGGGGACGCCGAACACCGGGGAGCTGTTTTTT.